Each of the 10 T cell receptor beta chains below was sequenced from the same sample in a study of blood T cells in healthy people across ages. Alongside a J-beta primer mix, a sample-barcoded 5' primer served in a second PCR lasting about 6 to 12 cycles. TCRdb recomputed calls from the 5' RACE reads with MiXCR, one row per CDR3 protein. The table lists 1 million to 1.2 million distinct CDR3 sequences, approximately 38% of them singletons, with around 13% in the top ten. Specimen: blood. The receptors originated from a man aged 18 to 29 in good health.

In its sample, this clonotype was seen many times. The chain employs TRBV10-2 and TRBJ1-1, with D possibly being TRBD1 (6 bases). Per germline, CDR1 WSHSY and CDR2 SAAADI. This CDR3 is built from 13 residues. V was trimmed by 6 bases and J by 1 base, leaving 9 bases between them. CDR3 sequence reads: CASRTGGNTEAFF. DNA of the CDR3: TGCGCCAGCAGGACAGGAGGGAACACTGAAGCTTTCTTT.

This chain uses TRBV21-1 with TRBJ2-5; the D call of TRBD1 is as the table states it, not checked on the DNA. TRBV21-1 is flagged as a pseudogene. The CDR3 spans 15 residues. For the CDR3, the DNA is TGTGCCAGCAGCAAAGAAGGACAGGGCGAAGAGACCCAGTACTTC. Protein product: CASSKEGQGEETQYF.

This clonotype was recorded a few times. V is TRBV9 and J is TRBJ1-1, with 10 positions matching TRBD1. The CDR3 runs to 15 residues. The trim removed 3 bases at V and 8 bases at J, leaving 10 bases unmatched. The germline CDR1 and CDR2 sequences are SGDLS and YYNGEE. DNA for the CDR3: TGTGCCAGCAGCGCGTGGATACAGGGACAGGGGGAAGCTTTCTTT. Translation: CASSAWIQGQGEAFF.

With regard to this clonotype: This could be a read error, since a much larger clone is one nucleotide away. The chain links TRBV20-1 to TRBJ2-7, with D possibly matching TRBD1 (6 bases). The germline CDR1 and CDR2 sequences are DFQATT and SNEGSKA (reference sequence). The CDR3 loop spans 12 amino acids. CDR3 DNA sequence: TGCAGTGCTAGGAGGACAGACTACGGGCAGTACTTC. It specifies CSARRTDYGQYF.

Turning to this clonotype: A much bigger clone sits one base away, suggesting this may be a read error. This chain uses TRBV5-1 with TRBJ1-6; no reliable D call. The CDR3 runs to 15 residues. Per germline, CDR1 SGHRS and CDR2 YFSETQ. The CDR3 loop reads CAGSLERGVDSPLHF. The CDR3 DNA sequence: TGCGCCGGCAGCTTGGAACGCGGGGTTGATTCACCCCTCCACTTT.

The CDR3 DNA is TGCAGTGCTTTACAGAACTACGAGCAGTACTTC. Translated, it gives CSALQNYEQYF. This chain uses TRBV20-1 with TRBJ2-7, with unresolved D. This CDR3 spans 11 amino acids. V lost 5 bases and J 3 bases, leaving 8 bases between the germline ends. CDR1 is DFQATT, CDR2 SNEGSKA, per germline (reference sequence).

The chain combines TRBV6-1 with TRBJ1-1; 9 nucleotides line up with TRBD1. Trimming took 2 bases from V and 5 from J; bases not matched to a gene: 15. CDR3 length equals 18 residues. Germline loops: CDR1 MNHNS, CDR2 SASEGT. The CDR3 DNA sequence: TGTGCCAGCAGTGAATATTTATCCGGACAGGGGATTAGTACTGAAGCTTTCTTT. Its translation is CASSEYLSGQGISTEAFF.

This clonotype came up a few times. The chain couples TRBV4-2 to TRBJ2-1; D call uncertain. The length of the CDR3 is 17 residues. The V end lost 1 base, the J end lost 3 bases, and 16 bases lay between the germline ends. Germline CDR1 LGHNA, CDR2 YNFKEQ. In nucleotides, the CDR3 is TGTGCCAGCAGCCAAGTGTTTTCCGTACAGCTCTACAATGAGCAGTTCTTC. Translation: CASSQVFSVQLYNEQFF.

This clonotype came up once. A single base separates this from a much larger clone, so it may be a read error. The CDR3 sequence: CASSFTGYGYIF. DNA of the CDR3: TGTGCCAGCAGCTTCACAGGCTATGGCTACATCTTC. The rearrangement links TRBV11-1 to TRBJ1-2, with a weak D call TRBD1 (5 bases). CDR1 and CDR2 (germline): SGHAT, FQDESV (reference sequence). The CDR3 consists of 12 residues.

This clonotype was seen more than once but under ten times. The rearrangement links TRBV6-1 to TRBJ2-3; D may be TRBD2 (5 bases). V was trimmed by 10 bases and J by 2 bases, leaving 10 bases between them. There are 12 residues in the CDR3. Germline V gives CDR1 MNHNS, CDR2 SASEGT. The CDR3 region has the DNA TGTGCCACAACCGGGAACACAGATACGCAGTATTTT. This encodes CATTGNTDTQYF.